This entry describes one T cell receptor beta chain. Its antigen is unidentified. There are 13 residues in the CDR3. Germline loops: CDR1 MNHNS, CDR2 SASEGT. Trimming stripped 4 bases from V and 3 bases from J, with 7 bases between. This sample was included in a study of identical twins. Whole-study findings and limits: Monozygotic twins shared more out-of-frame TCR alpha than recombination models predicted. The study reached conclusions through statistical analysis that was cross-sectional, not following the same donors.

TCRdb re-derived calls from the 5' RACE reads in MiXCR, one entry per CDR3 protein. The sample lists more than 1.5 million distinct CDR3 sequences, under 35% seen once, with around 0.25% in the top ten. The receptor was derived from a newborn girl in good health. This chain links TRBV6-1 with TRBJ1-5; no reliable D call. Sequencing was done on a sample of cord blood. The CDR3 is CASSAALNQPQHF. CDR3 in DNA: TGTGCCAGCAGTGCGGCTCTCAATCAGCCCCAGCATTTT.